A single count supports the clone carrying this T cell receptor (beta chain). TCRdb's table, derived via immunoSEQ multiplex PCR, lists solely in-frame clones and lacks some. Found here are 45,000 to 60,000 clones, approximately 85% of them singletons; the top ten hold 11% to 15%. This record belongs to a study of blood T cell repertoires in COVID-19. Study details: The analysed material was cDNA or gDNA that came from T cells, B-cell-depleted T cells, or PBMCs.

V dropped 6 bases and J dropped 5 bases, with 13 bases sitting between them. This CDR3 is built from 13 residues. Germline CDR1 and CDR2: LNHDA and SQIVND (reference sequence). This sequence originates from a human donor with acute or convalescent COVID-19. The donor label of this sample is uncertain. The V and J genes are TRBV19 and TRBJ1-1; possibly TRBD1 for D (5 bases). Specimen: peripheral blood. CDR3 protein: CASSPHGGTEAFF. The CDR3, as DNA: TGTGCCAGTAGCCCACACGGGGGGACTGAAGCTTTCTTT.